The clone carrying this T cell receptor (beta chain) appeared a few times. As yet, its antigen is unknown. The sample originates from a study of cytotoxic CD8 clonotypes in ibrutinib-treated CLL. Regarding the study as a whole: Starting clonality was above that of age-matched healthy donors and tracked circulating CD8+ T-cell counts. Treatment left the uncommon public clonotypes either contracted or stable in frequency.

The CDR3 has 13 residues. Germline lookup yields CDR1 SGHNT and CDR2 YYREEE (reference sequence). The V and J ends lost 5 bases and 6 bases respectively, with 15 bases between them. Deep sequencing aimed at 1 in 200,000 to 1 in 1 million T cells' resolution. Repertoires were generated with immunoSEQ multiplex PCR, while TCRdb's copy carries only in-frame clones and drops some. Of about 310,000 clones listed, 80% are singletons. The sequence came from a human donor with chronic lymphocytic leukemia. Sequencing was performed on PBMCs, taken before ibrutinib treatment. V is TRBV5-4 and J is TRBJ2-7; TRBD2 might be the D (5 bases). The CDR3 bases are TGTGCCAGCAGGGAAGGGCTAGCTTCCGAGCAGTACTTC. Translating it yields CASREGLASEQYF.